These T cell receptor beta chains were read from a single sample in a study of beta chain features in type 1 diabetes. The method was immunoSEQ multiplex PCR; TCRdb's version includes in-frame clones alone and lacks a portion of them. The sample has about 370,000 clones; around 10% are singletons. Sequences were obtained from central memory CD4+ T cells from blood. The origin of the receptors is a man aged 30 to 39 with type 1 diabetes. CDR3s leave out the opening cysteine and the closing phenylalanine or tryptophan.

SVETVSSGRKGEQY	TRBV29-1	TRBJ2-7
ASSLSGANVLT	TRBV5-1	TRBJ2-6
ASSLEGQGNQPQH	TRBV27	TRBJ1-5
ASSPGQGATLYYGYT	TRBV5-6	TRBJ1-2
ASSAGQGAGELF	TRBV21-1	TRBJ2-2
ASSVFVRAGDATDTQY	TRBV7-2	TRBJ2-3
ASSFSGDTYNEQF	TRBV7-6	TRBJ2-1
ASSFFRTGGYGEQY	TRBV13	TRBJ2-7
ASSQTSGPYYEQY	TRBV7-2	TRBJ2-7
ASSFQNYEQY	TRBV28	TRBJ2-7
SDAPGTDTQY	TRBV29-1	TRBJ2-3
ASSYRGLRQF	TRBV7-2	TRBJ2-1
ASSVFLEGELF	TRBV9	TRBJ2-2
ASSFPRDRGRDTQY	TRBV7-2	TRBJ2-3
ASSDRAGGYT	TRBV6-6	TRBJ1-2
ASSVAEGRETQY	TRBV9	TRBJ2-5
ASSLRYSHSNQPQH	TRBV28	TRBJ1-5
ASSLADAWAGEQY	TRBV11-2	TRBJ2-7